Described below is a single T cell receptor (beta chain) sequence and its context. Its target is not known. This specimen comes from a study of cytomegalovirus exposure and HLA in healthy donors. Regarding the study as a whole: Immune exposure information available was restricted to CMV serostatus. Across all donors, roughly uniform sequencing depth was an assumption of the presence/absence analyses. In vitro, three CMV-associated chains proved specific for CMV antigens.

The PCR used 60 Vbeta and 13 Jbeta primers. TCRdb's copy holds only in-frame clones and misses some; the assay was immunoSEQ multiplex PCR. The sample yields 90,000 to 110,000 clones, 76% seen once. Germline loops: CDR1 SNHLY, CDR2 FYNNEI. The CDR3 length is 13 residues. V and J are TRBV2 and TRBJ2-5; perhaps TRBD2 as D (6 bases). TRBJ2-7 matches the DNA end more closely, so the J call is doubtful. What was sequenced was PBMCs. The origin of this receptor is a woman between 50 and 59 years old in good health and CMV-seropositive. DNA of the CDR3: TGTGCCAGCCGCAGGGAGGCCGGCCGCGAGCAGTACTTC. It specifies CASRREAGREQYF.